Following are 21 T cell receptor beta chains from one sample sequenced in a study of T cell responses to AZD1222 COVID-19 vaccine. Data came from immunoSEQ multiplex PCR; TCRdb stores just in-frame clones and leaves some out. The table has roughly 51,000 clones, roughly 85% seen once. This specimen was peripheral blood, taken 28 days after the second AZD1222 dose. The receptors originated from an adult who received the AZD1222 COVID-19 vaccine.

The chain joins TRBV7-8 to TRBJ1-1; TRBD1 aligns across 10 bases. Germline CDR1 SGHVS, CDR2 FQNEAQ. V was clipped by 2 bases and J by 1 base; unmatched bases: 4. The CDR3 is 16 amino acids. CDR3 DNA sequence: TGTGCCAGCAGCTTACCGGGACAGGGGCCGAACACTGAAGCTTTCTTT. Protein sequence: CASSLPGQGPNTEAFF.

J is TRBJ2-2 and V is TRBV19; 8 positions match TRBD1. V gave up 5 bases and J gave up 5 bases; unmatched junction bases: 7. This CDR3 region has 15 residues. Per germline, CDR1 LNHDA and CDR2 SQIVND (reference sequence). The CDR3 spells CASSPRTGRTGELFF. In DNA, the CDR3 is TGTGCCAGTAGTCCGAGGACAGGGAGGACCGGGGAGCTGTTTTTT.

The chain recombines TRBV27 with TRBJ2-3; 8 positions agree with TRBD2. Germline CDR1 is MNHEY and CDR2 is SMNVEV (reference sequence). Losses at the gene ends were 3 bases for V and 5 bases for J; bases not matched to a gene: 10. The CDR3 spans 16 residues. CDR3: CASSFFLAGVGDTQYF. For the CDR3, the DNA is TGTGCCAGCAGTTTTTTCCTAGCGGGTGTCGGAGATACGCAGTATTTT.

This chain uses TRBV3-1 (or the pseudogene TRBV3-2) with TRBJ2-7; D remains ambiguous. The CDR3 consists of 14 residues. V was trimmed by 0 bases and J by 0 bases, leaving 6 bases between them. Germline V gene data show CDR1 as LGHDT and CDR2 as YNNKEL (reference sequence). The chain's CDR3 is CASSQDRSSYEQYF. In DNA form, the CDR3 reads TGTGCCAGCAGCCAAGACCGGAGCTCCTACGAGCAGTACTTC.

J is TRBJ1-6 and V is TRBV5-1; 9 bases fit TRBD1. V gave up 2 bases and J gave up 8 bases; unmatched junction bases: 8. Germline CDR1 reads SGHRS; CDR2 reads YFSETQ. This CDR3 spans 16 amino acids. The CDR3 nucleotides read TGCGCCAGCAGCTTCTGGGGGGACAGGGATGATTCACCCCTCCACTTT. As protein: CASSFWGDRDDSPLHF. The entire variable domain, with the rest obtained from reference TRBV5-1 and TRBJ1-6, is as follows: KAGVTQTPRYLIKTRGQQVTLSCSPISGHRSVSWYQQTPGQGLQFLFEYFSETQRNKGNFPGRFSGRQFSNSRSEMNVSTLELGDSALYLCASSFWGDRDDSPLHFGNGTRLTVT.

The J gene is TRBJ1-6, the V gene TRBV9; D is unresolved. Per germline, CDR1 SGDLS and CDR2 YYNGEE. The CDR3 sequence is 13 residues long. V was trimmed by 0 bases and J by 8 bases, leaving 6 bases between them. The CDR3 sequence is CASSVVVDSPLHF. The CDR3 nucleotides are TGTGCCAGCAGCGTAGTAGTCGATTCACCCCTCCACTTT.

This sequence joins TRBV20-1 and TRBJ2-7, with 8 nucleotides matching TRBD2. Germline loops: CDR1 DFQATT, CDR2 SNEGSKA (reference sequence). The CDR3 extends over 15 amino acids. V gave up 5 bases and J gave up 0 bases; unmatched junction bases: 9. The CDR3 sequence: CSARGAGALSYEQYF. The DNA of the CDR3 is TGCAGTGCTCGTGGAGCGGGAGCCCTCTCCTACGAGCAGTACTTC.

The chain employs TRBV7-8 and TRBJ2-2; D not resolved. The CDR3 runs to 14 residues. V was clipped by 3 bases and J by 1 base, with 6 bases between them. Looked up from germline, CDR1 is SGHVS and CDR2 is FQNEAQ. The CDR3 here is CASSLTVNTGELFF. The CDR3 DNA is TGTGCCAGCAGCTTGACGGTGAACACCGGGGAGCTGTTTTTT.

The DNA for the CDR3 is TGTGCCAGCAGCCAAGATAGGTGGCGACAGGGGGGCAACGAGCAGTACTTC. Protein: CASSQDRWRQGGNEQYF. The chain carries TRBV3-1 (or the pseudogene TRBV3-2) and TRBJ2-7, with 9 bases that match TRBD1. The CDR3 consists of 17 residues. V shed 0 bases and J 5 bases; nucleotides not matched to a gene: 11. Looked up from germline, CDR1 is LGHDT and CDR2 is YNNKEL (reference sequence).

This chain uses TRBV4-2 with TRBJ1-6, with D possibly matching TRBD1 (5 bases). Germline V CDR1 and CDR2: LGHNA, YNFKEQ. This CDR3 contains 17 residues. Trimming removed 0 bases at V and 7 bases at J, with 16 bases between. The CDR3 reads CASSQDPAGGLNSPLHF. The CDR3 bases are TGTGCCAGCAGCCAAGATCCGGCGGGGGGACTAAATTCACCCCTCCACTTT.

This clone was observed a single time. V gene TRBV6-5 combines with J gene TRBJ2-7; 9 bases map to TRBD2. The CDR3 has 15 amino acids. Germline V gives CDR1 MNHEY, CDR2 SVGAGI. V trimming: 2 bases; J trimming: 3 bases; junction bases outside the gene matches: 5. The CDR3 DNA reads as TGTGCCAGCAGTTACGGGGCTAGCGGGGACTACGAGCAGTACTTC. As protein: CASSYGASGDYEQYF.

This clone was detected a few times. The chain recombines TRBV6-1 with TRBJ1-2; D unresolved. Germline loops: CDR1 MNHNS, CDR2 SASEGT. The V end was cut by 2 bases, the J end by 4 bases, with 5 bases between. This CDR3 has 12 amino acids. For the CDR3, the DNA is TGTGCCAGCAGTGAATCAAGCTATGGCTACACCTTC. It yields the protein CASSESSYGYTF.

V usage is TRBV19 and J usage is TRBJ2-1; 14 bases align to TRBD2. Germline-derived CDR1 and CDR2 are LNHDA and SQIVND (reference sequence). The junction had 5 bases not matched to a gene; V was cut back by 6 bases and J by 10 bases. The length of the CDR3 is 14 residues. CDR3 amino acids: CASRRTSGRLEQFF. CDR3 nucleotides: TGTGCCAGTAGACGGACTAGCGGGAGGTTGGAGCAGTTCTTC.

The V call is TRBV10-3, the J call TRBJ2-5; D is unclear. The CDR3 is 13 amino acids. Germline V lookup: CDR1 ENHRY, CDR2 SYGVKD. Trimming took 2 bases from V and 4 from J, leaving 8 bases between them. Written as DNA, the CDR3 is TGTGCCATCAGTGAGGACGGTAGAGAGACCCAGTACTTC. It specifies CAISEDGRETQYF.

The V gene is TRBV28, the J gene TRBJ1-1; D uncertain. V lost 4 bases and J lost 8, with 17 bases in between. Germline CDR1 and CDR2: MDHEN and SYDVKM. The CDR3 runs to 14 residues. CDR3 sequence: CASSSLPKAWEAFF. The CDR3, as DNA: TGTGCCAGCAGTTCCCTCCCAAAGGCCTGGGAAGCTTTCTTT.

J is TRBJ2-7 and V is TRBV29-1; D perhaps matches TRBD1 (6 bases). Looked up from germline, CDR1 is SQVTM and CDR2 is ANQGSEA. This CDR3 comprises 13 residues. V lost 3 bases, J lost 5 bases, and 14 bases lay in between. DNA for the CDR3: TGCAGCGTTGAGAGGGACACCGGCCACGAGCAGTACTTC. Its translation: CSVERDTGHEQYF.

This sequence joins TRBV28 and TRBJ2-7; perhaps D is TRBD1 or TRBD2 (6 bases each). The germline V gene has CDR1 MDHEN and CDR2 SYDVKM. CDR3 length: 13 residues. V dropped 4 bases and J dropped 7 bases, with 14 bases sitting between them. CDR3 sequence reads: CASSSYRRGEQYF. Here the CDR3 DNA reads TGTGCCAGCAGTTCATATAGGAGGGGGGAGCAGTACTTC.

The V gene is TRBV30, the J gene TRBJ2-1; 15 bases fit TRBD2. Germline V gene lookup returns CDR1 GTSNPN and CDR2 SVGIG (reference sequence). The V and J ends lost 7 bases and 10 bases, in that order; junction bases with no gene match: 5. The CDR3 sequence is 13 residues long. The CDR3 DNA follows: TGTGCCTCCCCGGGACTAGCGGGAGGCGAGCAGTTCTTC. Protein product: CASPGLAGGEQFF.

The rearrangement links TRBV7-8 to TRBJ2-7; possible D gene TRBD2, 6 bases. V dropped 5 bases and J dropped 7 bases, with 30 bases sitting between them. From germline, CDR1 is SGHVS and CDR2 FQNEAQ. This CDR3 contains 18 residues. CDR3 nucleotide sequence: TGTGCCAGCAGCCCAGGGTCGATCCGGGCTTCGACGGGGAGGGAGCAGTACTTC. Translation: CASSPGSIRASTGREQYF.

This clone was recorded once. J is TRBJ1-6 and V is TRBV30; D not resolved. Trimming took off 5 bases at V and 4 bases at J, with 9 bases between the two ends. This CDR3 is built from 13 residues. Germline V lookup: CDR1 GTSNPN, CDR2 SVGIG (reference sequence). CDR3 DNA sequence: TGTGCCTGGGTGGCAGATTATAATTCACCCCTCCACTTT. It codes for CAWVADYNSPLHF.

This chain joins TRBV14 and TRBJ2-1; TRBD1 or TRBD2 may be the D gene (5 bases each). Trimming left V 4 bases short and J 1 base short, with 17 bases between. Per the germline V gene, CDR1 is SGHDN and CDR2 is FVKESK. The CDR3 loop spans 17 amino acids. CDR3 sequence reads: CASSRTRWGFSYNEQFF. The CDR3 coding sequence is TGTGCCAGCAGCCGGACAAGATGGGGGTTTTCCTACAATGAGCAGTTCTTC.